These 20 T cell receptor beta chains originate from one sample sequenced in a study of PD-1 blockade in mismatch repair-deficient tumors. The method was immunoSEQ multiplex PCR; TCRdb's version includes in-frame clones alone and lacks a portion of them. The data hold about 16,000 clones, with roughly 84% observed a single time. Sequenced material: PBMCs, taken 4 weeks after starting pembrolizumab. These receptors came from an adult with mismatch repair-deficient cancer.

V usage is TRBV27 and J usage is TRBJ1-1; no firm D call. V shed 4 bases and J shed 4 bases, with 16 bases lying between them. CDR3 length: 15 amino acids. Germline loops: CDR1 MNHEY, CDR2 SMNVEV (reference sequence). This CDR3 reads CASSSVDYTGTEAFF. The CDR3 DNA reads as TGTGCCAGCAGTTCCGTAGATTATACGGGCACTGAAGCTTTCTTT.

This clone has only a few counts. This chain links TRBV7-8 with TRBJ2-7, with D perhaps TRBD2 (6 bases). Trimming took off 3 bases at V and 7 bases at J, with 19 bases between the two ends. The CDR3 consists of 15 residues. CDR1 is SGHVS, CDR2 FQNEAQ, per germline. This CDR3 reads CASSFLSGLALEQYF. The CDR3 nucleotides read TGTGCCAGCAGCTTTCTCAGCGGGTTGGCGTTGGAGCAGTACTTC.

Comments on this clone: Other DNA sequences in the sample encode the same CDR3. This chain links TRBV30 with TRBJ2-1, with D possibly matching TRBD2 (6 bases). Germline V gene sequence: CDR1 GTSNPN, CDR2 SVGIG (reference sequence). V lost 0 bases to trimming and J lost 9 bases, with 18 bases between them. The CDR3 runs to 15 residues. The CDR3 DNA sequence: TGTGCCTGGAGTGTTTTTCCGGCGGGATCGAGTGAGCAGTTCTTC. Protein: CAWSVFPAGSSEQFF.

The chain links TRBV27 to TRBJ2-1, with 13 positions matching TRBD2. V lost 5 bases to trimming and J lost 6 bases; unmatched junction nucleotides: 7. The CDR3 is made up of 16 amino acids. Germline CDR1 is MNHEY and CDR2 is SMNVEV (reference sequence). The CDR3 sequence: CASSLLLAGGGNEQFF. CDR3 in DNA: TGTGCCAGCAGTCTCTTACTAGCGGGAGGGGGCAATGAGCAGTTCTTC.

The rearrangement uses TRBV5-5 and TRBJ1-3, with unresolved D. CDR3 length: 15 amino acids. The V end lost 0 bases, the J end lost 6 bases, and 13 bases lay between the germline ends. Germline V gene data show CDR1 as SGHKS and CDR2 as YYEKEE (reference sequence). The chain's CDR3 is CASSLAAQPINTIYF. CDR3 in DNA: TGTGCCAGCAGCTTGGCCGCACAGCCGATAAACACCATATATTTT.

J is TRBJ2-5 and V is TRBV6-5; D is possibly TRBD1 (5 bases). CDR3 length: 14 residues. Trimming removed 6 bases at V and 2 bases at J, with 13 bases between. Germline CDR1 and CDR2: MNHEY and SVGAGI. The CDR3 coding sequence is TGTGCCAGCAGCCTAGAAGGGGTTCAAGAGACCCAGTACTTC. Translating it yields CASSLEGVQETQYF.

By its share, this clone is medium-sized. The V and J genes are TRBV11-3 and TRBJ2-7; TRBD1 might be the D (5 bases). CDR1 SGHNT and CDR2 YENEEA come from the germline V gene. This CDR3 has 13 amino acids. V was pared by 7 bases and J by 6 bases, with 16 bases between. For the CDR3, the DNA is TGTGCCAGCACCTCCCCCAGGGAATTCGAGCAGTACTTC. Its protein is CASTSPREFEQYF.

The V gene is TRBV23-1, the J gene TRBJ2-1; TRBD2 might be the D (6 bases). TRBV23-1 is an open reading frame whose function is uncertain. The CDR3 loop spans 15 amino acids. Trimming cost V 5 bases and J 5 bases, with 16 bases left between them. The CDR3 DNA sequence: TGCGCCAGCAGTAGGGGCTTGGCGGGGAACAATGAGCAGTTCTTC. This codes for CASSRGLAGNNEQFF.

The chain is built from TRBV28 and TRBJ1-2, with D tentatively TRBD1 (5 bases). Germline values: CDR1 MDHEN, CDR2 SYDVKM. This CDR3 comprises 13 residues. V was trimmed by 5 bases and J by 2 bases, leaving 9 bases between them. The CDR3 bases are TGTGCCAGCAGTCAGGGAGGGAACTATGGCTACACCTTC. Residues: CASSQGGNYGYTF.

This chain links TRBV6-1 with TRBJ2-7, with TRBD2 identical over 9 bases. Germline CDR1 and CDR2: MNHNS and SASEGT. There are 15 residues in the CDR3. With 1 base clipped from V and 0 bases from J, the junction kept 1 base outside the gene matches. CDR3 coding DNA: TGTGCCAGCAGTGAAGAGACTAGCGGCTCCTACGAGCAGTACTTC. This sequence encodes CASSEETSGSYEQYF.

The chain joins TRBV4-1 to TRBJ2-1; weak D call: TRBD2 (6 bases). The CDR3 spans 15 residues. V lost 4 bases and J lost 5, with 15 bases in between. Germline V lookup: CDR1 MGHRA, CDR2 YSYEKL. The CDR3 loop reads CASSLRLVRDNEQFF. CDR3 bases: TGCGCCAGCAGCCTGAGACTAGTGAGGGACAATGAGCAGTTCTTC.

The CDR3 is CASSRDRSTEAFF. The CDR3 DNA sequence: TGCGCCAGCAGCAGAGACAGGTCCACTGAAGCTTTCTTT. The rearrangement joins TRBV5-1 to TRBJ1-1; D possibly corresponds to TRBD1 (6 bases). Trimming stripped 4 bases from V and 4 bases from J, with 11 bases between. CDR3 length: 13 residues. CDR1 and CDR2 from the germline V gene are SGHRS and YFSETQ.

The J gene is TRBJ2-7, the V gene TRBV14; D may be TRBD2 (6 bases). With 1 base removed from V and 3 bases from J, the gap between germline ends came to 13 bases. The CDR3 extends over 15 amino acids. Germline loops: CDR1 SGHDN, CDR2 FVKESK. CDR3 region: CASSQGGGAGYEQYF. The CDR3 DNA reads as TGTGCCAGCAGCCAAGGAGGCGGGGCCGGCTACGAGCAGTACTTC.

V usage is TRBV2 and J usage is TRBJ1-2, with D hard to call. The V end lost 4 bases, the J end lost 1 base, and 13 bases lay between the germline ends. CDR3 length: 15 amino acids. Germline CDR1 SNHLY, CDR2 FYNNEI. The CDR3 DNA reads as TGTGCCAGCAGTGTAACGGGATCCCTTAACTATGGCTACACCTTC. Translating it yields CASSVTGSLNYGYTF.

The rearrangement links TRBV27 to TRBJ1-4, with D maybe TRBD1 (6 bases). The germline V and J ends were trimmed by 5 bases and 7 bases, with 17 bases remaining between them. This CDR3 is built from 15 residues. Germline V gene lookup returns CDR1 MNHEY and CDR2 SMNVEV (reference sequence). The CDR3 spells CASSTLGALGEKLFF. CDR3 in DNA: TGTGCCAGCAGTACGTTGGGGGCGCTTGGTGAAAAACTGTTTTTT.

The chain uses TRBV11-2 and TRBJ1-3; D perhaps matches TRBD1 (5 bases). CDR1 and CDR2 (germline): SGHAT, FQNNGV. Trimming pared 6 bases from V and 2 bases from J, leaving 14 bases between. The CDR3 has 15 amino acids. CDR3 nucleotide sequence: TGTGCCAGCAGTAAACTGACGGGGGCTGGAAACACCATATATTTT. This gives the protein CASSKLTGAGNTIYF.

The rearrangement joins TRBV7-2 to TRBJ2-1, with a tentative D call TRBD2 (6 bases). The CDR3 has 15 residues. Germline V gene lookup returns CDR1 SGHTA and CDR2 FQGNSA. The germline V and J ends were trimmed by 2 bases and 3 bases, with 11 bases remaining between them. DNA of the CDR3: TGTGCCAGCAGCTTATCCGGGGGAGTCTACAATGAGCAGTTCTTC. Its translation: CASSLSGGVYNEQFF.

This sequence joins TRBV4-1 and TRBJ2-7, with TRBD2 matching over 10 bases. The CDR3 runs to 16 residues. With V trimmed by 5 bases and J by 0 bases, 7 bases remained unmatched. In germline, CDR1 is MGHRA, CDR2 YSYEKL. CDR3 loop: CASSYGLADVSYEQYF. The CDR3 DNA is TGCGCCAGCAGCTATGGACTAGCGGACGTCTCCTACGAGCAGTACTTC.

The CDR3 sequence is CSVEQGVGYGYTF. In nucleotides, the CDR3 is TGCAGCGTTGAACAAGGGGTGGGATATGGCTACACCTTC. The chain couples TRBV29-1 to TRBJ1-2; TRBD1 might be the D (5 bases). This CDR3 is built from 13 residues. Germline V gene sequence: CDR1 SQVTM, CDR2 ANQGSEA. With 2 bases removed from V and 5 bases from J, the gap between germline ends came to 12 bases.

The V gene is TRBV11-3, the J gene TRBJ2-7, with 11 bases that match TRBD2. Germline CDR1 is SGHNT and CDR2 is YENEEA. Unmatched junction bases numbered 10, after V lost 7 bases and J lost 5 bases. CDR3 length equals 15 residues. Here the CDR3 reads CASKRTSGSYNEQYF. In DNA form, the CDR3 reads TGTGCCAGCAAACGAACTAGCGGGAGCTACAACGAGCAGTACTTC.